The next 9 T cell receptor beta chains were all read from a single sample in a study of regulatory T cells in long-lasting Graves disease. Time point denoted: newly diagnosed GD, antithyroid drugs for less than 3 months. There was RNA extracted from PBMCs, and the TCR library was made from it. Sequencing libraries for TCR beta were prepared with iRepertoire HTBI primers and Arm-PCR of CDR3 regions. Each CDR3 protein is one row after TCRdb ran MiXCR on the multiplex PCR reads. The sample yields 350,000 to 500,000 distinct CDR3 sequences, 11% to 15% seen once. The same specimen was also included in a second study, on T cells in Graves' hyperthyroidism and ophthalmopathy.

The sample in question was peripheral blood mononuclear cells (PBMCs), obtained at new diagnosis, from a patient treated with antithyroid drugs. These receptors were collected from a woman aged 50 to 60 with Graves disease.

The chain uses TRBV6-1 and TRBJ2-2; D gene uncertain. V gave up 2 bases and J gave up 7 bases, with 23 bases separating them. This CDR3 has 18 residues. Per germline, CDR1 MNHNS and CDR2 SASEGT. Written as DNA, the CDR3 is TGTGCCAGCAGTGAAAATCCTCCTTCCAGCCTAACGGTCGGGGAGCTGTTTTTT. This gives the protein CASSENPPSSLTVGELFF.

A remark on this clonotype: A much larger clone is a single base away; this may be a read error. The chain links TRBV29-1 to TRBJ2-7; a possible D gene is TRBD1 (5 bases). This CDR3 is 12 amino acids long. Trimming pared 4 bases from V and 2 bases from J, leaving 9 bases between. CDR1 and CDR2 (germline): SQVTM, ANQGSEA. Written as DNA, the CDR3 is TGCAGCGTTGTGGGGCAGCCCTACGAGCAGTACTTC. This sequence encodes CSVVGQPYEQYF.

This clonotype was seen many times. The rearrangement joins TRBV5-4 to TRBJ2-7, with D perhaps given as TRBD1 or TRBD2 (5 bases each). Deletions cut 0 bases from V and 4 bases from J, with 11 bases between. CDR1 is SGHNT and CDR2 is YYREEE in the germline V gene (reference sequence). The CDR3 totals 14 residues. CDR3 nucleotides: TGTGCCAGCAGCTTGGGAGGGGTGCATTACGAGCAGTACTTC. It encodes CASSLGGVHYEQYF.

On this clonotype itself: This may come from a read error, since a much larger clone is one base off. The chain joins TRBV3-1 to TRBJ2-1, with 7 bases lining up with TRBD1. The CDR3 runs 13 residues. CDR1 LGHDT and CDR2 YNNKEL come from the germline V gene (reference sequence). The CDR3 DNA is TGTGCCGGCAGTCAAGACCCGGGACAGAAGCAGTTCTTC. Its translation: CAGSQDPGQKQFF.

This clonotype was seen repeatedly, ten times or more. CDR3 DNA: TGTGCCAGCAGCCCGGGCAGGACGAACTATGGCTACACCTTC. Amino acid sequence: CASSPGRTNYGYTF. The J gene is TRBJ1-2, the V gene TRBV2; no firm D call. The CDR3 has 14 residues. The germline V gene has CDR1 SNHLY and CDR2 FYNNEI. Trimming left V 6 bases short and J 2 bases short, with 13 bases between.

There are many counts of this clonotype. The chain has TRBV5-1 and TRBJ2-1, with TRBD1 matching 8 bases. Germline CDR1 and CDR2: SGHRS and YFSETQ. The V gene end was trimmed by 1 base and the J gene end by 2 bases; junction bases not matched to a gene: 2. CDR3 size: 15 residues. This CDR3 is CASSLQGAPYNEQFF. The CDR3 DNA is TGCGCCAGCAGCTTGCAGGGGGCGCCCTACAATGAGCAGTTCTTC. The full variable domain, rest sourced from reference TRBV5-1 and TRBJ2-1, is KAGVTQTPRYLIKTRGQQVTLSCSPISGHRSVSWYQQTPGQGLQFLFEYFSETQRNKGNFPGRFSGRQFSNSRSEMNVSTLELGDSALYLCASSLQGAPYNEQFFGPGTRLTVL.

This clonotype was observed many times. V usage is TRBV11-2 and J usage is TRBJ2-3; 7 nucleotides match TRBD2. The germline gives CDR1 SGHAT, CDR2 FQNNGV. The CDR3 loop spans 16 amino acids. V lost 5 bases and J lost 0; bases outside the gene matches: 8. CDR3 nucleotides: TGTGCCAGCAGCATAGGAAGCGGGATAAGCACAGATACGCAGTATTTT. Amino acid sequence: CASSIGSGISTDTQYF.

This clonotype has at least ten counts. The rearrangement links TRBV6-2 or TRBV6-3 to TRBJ2-5; perhaps TRBD2 as D (6 bases). The CDR3 is 15 amino acids. Trimming left V 0 bases short and J 5 bases short, with 13 bases between. CDR1 and CDR2 (germline): MNHEY, SVGEGT. CDR3 protein: CASSYSAGSKETQYF. For the CDR3, the DNA is TGTGCCAGCAGTTACTCCGCGGGATCGAAGGAGACCCAGTACTTC.

This clonotype was observed at least ten times. This chain joins TRBV11-2 and TRBJ2-2; 8 bases agree with TRBD1. The V gene end was trimmed by 5 bases and the J gene end by 5 bases; junction bases not matched to a gene: 10. This CDR3 is 16 amino acids long. Germline-derived CDR1 and CDR2 are SGHAT and FQNNGV. This chain's CDR3 is CASSPVRTGHTGELFF. The CDR3 DNA reads TGTGCCAGCAGCCCGGTTAGGACAGGGCATACCGGGGAGCTGTTTTTT.